This TCR beta chain came from a study of T cells in Graves' hyperthyroidism and ophthalmopathy. Overall study context: Upon initial diagnosis and before any treatment, peripheral blood was collected.

This clonotype was counted ten times or more. V shed 1 base and J shed 6 bases, with 13 bases lying between them. This CDR3 spans 14 amino acids. Germline loops: CDR1 MDHEN, CDR2 SYDVKM. TCR beta CDR3 regions were amplified from RNA transcripts. First-round RT-PCR targeting the TCR CDR3 was performed with the HTBI primer set. TCRdb analysed the multiplex PCR reads with MiXCR anew, one entry per CDR3 protein. The profile covers 110,000 to 150,000 distinct CDR3 sequences, with less than 25% appearing a single time and over 60% taken by the ten largest. Sequences were obtained from blood. The source of this sequence is a woman in her 50s with Graves' hyperthyroidism that later progressed to Graves' ophthalmopathy. This chain connects TRBV28 to TRBJ2-7, with D maybe TRBD2 (6 bases). CDR3 sequence (DNA): TGTGCCAGCAGTTTATCGCGGAGGGCCGGCGAGCAGTACTTC. Amino acid sequence: CASSLSRRAGEQYF.